The 31 T cell receptor beta chains listed next were all sequenced from one sample in a study of cytomegalovirus exposure and HLA in healthy donors. The PCR made use of 60 Vbeta and 13 Jbeta primers. TCRdb's copy holds only in-frame clones and misses some; the assay was immunoSEQ multiplex PCR. The sample consists of over 150,000 clones, 84% of them appearing once. What was sequenced was PBMCs. The origin of the receptors is a boy between 2 and 10 years old in good health and CMV-seronegative.

V usage is TRBV19 and J usage is TRBJ2-7; a weak D match, TRBD1 (6 bases). Per germline, CDR1 LNHDA and CDR2 SQIVND (reference sequence). Deletions cut 6 bases from V and 3 bases from J, with 24 bases between. The CDR3 covers 17 residues. The DNA for the CDR3 is TGTGCCAGTAGCATCAGAGGGGGTTCGATGTCTGTCTACGAGCAGTACTTC. Translated: CASSIRGGSMSVYEQYF.

V is TRBV6-1 and J is TRBJ2-2; D ambiguous. Germline assignment: CDR1 MNHNS and CDR2 SASEGT. V lost 10 bases and J lost 2, with 11 bases in between. The CDR3 sequence is 13 residues long. The CDR3 reads CAIRRHNTGELFF. The CDR3, as DNA: TGTGCCATACGGCGGCATAACACCGGGGAGCTGTTTTTT.

This clone was seen once. The chain carries TRBV4-1 and TRBJ2-7; 10 bases agree with TRBD1. V lost 4 bases and J lost 4; bases outside the gene matches: 7. This CDR3 contains 15 residues. Germline V gene sequence: CDR1 MGHRA, CDR2 YSYEKL. CDR3 sequence reads: CASSPLGQGVYEQYF. CDR3 sequence (DNA): TGCGCCAGCAGCCCCCTAGGACAGGGGGTATACGAGCAGTACTTC.

The chain combines TRBV6-6 with TRBJ2-3; TRBD1 agrees at 7 bases. Germline CDR1 reads MNHNY; CDR2 reads SVGAGI (reference sequence). V shed 5 bases and J 2 bases; nucleotides not matched to a gene: 4. This CDR3 has 14 amino acids. CDR3 sequence (DNA): TGTGCCAGCAGTCAAGGGACAGACACAGATACGCAGTATTTT. Translation gives CASSQGTDTDTQYF.

This chain joins TRBV30 and TRBJ1-5, with D unclear. With 1 base removed from V and 2 bases from J, the gap between germline ends came to 9 bases. The CDR3 length is 14 residues. Germline-derived CDR1 and CDR2 are GTSNPN and SVGIG (reference sequence). The chain's CDR3 is CAWSGLGGNQPQHF. The CDR3 bases are TGTGCCTGGAGTGGACTCGGAGGCAATCAGCCCCAGCATTTT.

V is TRBV15 and J is TRBJ1-2, with 9 bases aligning to TRBD1. The ends lost 0 bases at V and 6 bases at J; junction bases unmatched: 14. The CDR3 sequence is 18 residues long. Per the germline V gene, CDR1 is LNHNV and CDR2 is YYDKDF (reference sequence). The CDR3 region has the DNA TGTGCCACCAGCAGAGATCTGCCCTACCGGGACAGGGATAATGGCTACACCTTC. Amino acid sequence: CATSRDLPYRDRDNGYTF.

This chain connects TRBV5-6 to TRBJ2-5, with 10 bases lining up with TRBD1. The J call could be wrong; TRBJ2-7 is a better fit for the DNA end. The CDR3 consists of 17 residues. In germline, CDR1 is SGHDT, CDR2 YYEEEE. The CDR3 sequence is CASSAGTGVGISYEQYF. The DNA for the CDR3 is TGTGCCAGCAGCGCCGGGACAGGGGTTGGAATCTCCTACGAGCAGTACTTC.

The chain uses TRBV6-1 and TRBJ2-7; 9 nucleotides agree with TRBD1. The germline V gene encodes CDR1 MNHNS and CDR2 SASEGT. J was trimmed by 5 bases and V by 4 bases; bases with no gene match: 12. This CDR3 spans 16 amino acids. The CDR3 loop reads CASSGFGQGILNEQYF. DNA for the CDR3: TGTGCCAGCAGTGGATTCGGACAGGGGATTCTCAACGAGCAGTACTTC.

This clone was detected a few times. This chain joins TRBV6-1 and TRBJ1-5; no firm D call. Germline V CDR1 and CDR2: MNHNS, SASEGT. Trimming shortened V by 6 bases and J by 2 bases, and 14 bases separated the two germline ends. CDR3 length: 15 amino acids. The CDR3 is CASRREVSGNQPQHF. CDR3 nucleotide sequence: TGTGCCAGCAGGAGGGAGGTAAGCGGCAATCAGCCCCAGCATTTT.

This chain uses TRBV6-1 with TRBJ1-3; D gene ambiguous. The germline V gene has CDR1 MNHNS and CDR2 SASEGT. The CDR3 runs 17 residues. V was trimmed by 2 bases and J by 4 bases, leaving 18 bases between them. The CDR3 spells CASSEIGVQTGGNTIYF. CDR3 bases: TGTGCCAGCAGTGAAATCGGCGTGCAGACGGGAGGAAACACCATATATTTT.

The gene calls are TRBV29-1 and TRBJ2-7; D perhaps matches TRBD1 (6 bases). CDR1 is SQVTM, CDR2 ANQGSEA, per germline. The CDR3 is made up of 13 amino acids. Trimming stripped 4 bases from V and 2 bases from J, with 12 bases between. The CDR3 is CSVARGGTYEQYF. The CDR3 region has the DNA TGCAGCGTTGCCAGGGGTGGCACCTACGAGCAGTACTTC.

This clone has only a few counts. This sequence joins TRBV28 and TRBJ2-7; 8 bases are shared with TRBD2. The CDR3 runs 16 residues. V lost 6 bases, J lost 7 bases, and 17 bases stayed unmatched. Germline assignment: CDR1 MDHEN and CDR2 SYDVKM. The CDR3 DNA reads as TGTGCCAGCAGGGGTGAGCCGGGACTAGGACTACGGGAGCAGTACTTC. Its protein product is CASRGEPGLGLREQYF.

The V gene is TRBV25-1, the J gene TRBJ2-7; D not certain. Trimming pared 2 bases from V and 4 bases from J, leaving 6 bases between. The CDR3 covers 12 residues. Germline V gives CDR1 MGHDK, CDR2 SYGVNS. CDR3 sequence: CASSENLYEQYF. Here the CDR3 DNA reads TGTGCCAGCAGTGAAAACTTATACGAGCAGTACTTC.

This clone was counted a single time. The chain is built from TRBV7-2 and TRBJ2-1; D uncertain. The V gene lost 1 base and the J gene lost 10 bases, with 11 bases spanning the gap. Looked up from germline, CDR1 is SGHTA and CDR2 is FQGNSA. The CDR3 loop spans 13 amino acids. The DNA of the CDR3 is TGTGCCAGCAGCTTAGTAATTTCGAGCGAGCAGTTCTTC. Translated, it gives CASSLVISSEQFF.

This chain connects TRBV6-1 to TRBJ1-3; 10 bases line up with TRBD1. CDR1 MNHNS and CDR2 SASEGT come from the germline V gene. Trimming removed 5 bases from V and 5 bases from J; junction bases left unmatched: 3. The CDR3 has 14 residues. This CDR3 is CASSTGQGRNTIYF. The DNA of the CDR3 is TGTGCCAGCAGTACGGGACAGGGGAGAAACACCATATATTTT.

The rearrangement joins TRBV27 to TRBJ2-6; D perhaps matches TRBD2 (6 bases). CDR1 and CDR2 (germline): MNHEY, SMNVEV (reference sequence). V was trimmed by 6 bases and J by 0 bases, leaving 12 bases between them. The CDR3 loop spans 16 amino acids. CDR3 nucleotides: TGTGCCAGCAGCCGGGGACTCCTCTCTGGGGCCAACGTCCTGACTTTC. Encoded protein: CASSRGLLSGANVLTF.

The chain recombines TRBV9 with TRBJ1-3, with 10 bases fitting TRBD1. Germline V lookup: CDR1 SGDLS, CDR2 YYNGEE. Unmatched junction bases numbered 6, after V lost 0 bases and J lost 3 bases. The CDR3 covers 17 residues. CDR3 in DNA: TGTGCCAGCAGCGTAGGGGACAGGGGCTTCTATGGAAACACCATATATTTT. Its protein product is CASSVGDRGFYGNTIYF. Filled out from reference TRBV9 and TRBJ1-3, the complete variable domain reads DSGVTQTPKHLITATGQRVTLRCSPRSGDLSVYWYQQSLDQGLQFLIQYYNGEERAKGNILERFSAQQFPDLHSELNLSSLELGDSALYFCASSVGDRGFYGNTIYFGEGSWLTVV.

The V gene is TRBV7-6, the J gene TRBJ2-5; D possibly corresponds to TRBD1 (6 bases). V lost 5 bases to trimming and J lost 2 bases, with 15 bases between them. The CDR3 totals 15 residues. CDR1 SGHVS and CDR2 FNYEAQ come from the germline V gene. The CDR3 region has the DNA TGTGCCAGCAGCCGCCGTGGGGGCACGCAAGAGACCCAGTACTTC. It is translated as CASSRRGGTQETQYF.

The V and J genes are TRBV10-3 and TRBJ1-5; 8 nucleotides match TRBD1. The CDR3 length is 15 residues. Germline assignment: CDR1 ENHRY and CDR2 SYGVKD. V lost 3 bases, J lost 9 bases, and 10 bases stayed unmatched. The chain's CDR3 is CAISESGTGLLPQHF. CDR3 DNA: TGTGCCATCAGTGAATCCGGGACAGGATTACTGCCCCAGCATTTT.

The J gene is TRBJ1-3, the V gene TRBV28; 7 positions match TRBD1. Germline CDR1 and CDR2: MDHEN and SYDVKM. The CDR3 length is 14 residues. The V segment lost 8 bases and the J segment 4 bases; nucleotides outside the gene matches: 8. The CDR3 sequence is CASGPVRGGNTIYF. CDR3 sequence (DNA): TGTGCCAGCGGACCGGTCAGGGGGGGAAACACCATATATTTT.

This rearrangement joins TRBV7-6 to TRBJ2-7, with 7 bases that match TRBD2. This CDR3 is 14 amino acids long. The V and J ends lost 2 bases and 2 bases, in that order; junction bases with no gene match: 3. Per germline, CDR1 SGHVS and CDR2 FNYEAQ. The CDR3 bases are TGTGCCAGCAGCTTACGAGGACTAGCCTACGAGCAGTACTTC. Its protein is CASSLRGLAYEQYF.

The V call is TRBV6-1, the J call TRBJ2-7; 7 bases agree with TRBD2. The germline CDR1 and CDR2 sequences are MNHNS and SASEGT. This CDR3 comprises 14 residues. The CDR3 here is CASLWGGSFNEQYF. The CDR3 DNA sequence: TGTGCGAGCCTTTGGGGCGGGAGTTTCAACGAGCAGTACTTC.

The V and J genes are TRBV15 and TRBJ2-3; 7 bases line up with TRBD2. Germline V gene data show CDR1 as LNHNV and CDR2 as YYDKDF (reference sequence). Germline trimming cut 1 base from V and 0 bases from J; bases unmatched to any gene: 7. CDR3 size: 17 residues. CDR3: CATSRGESGASTDTQYF. The CDR3 DNA follows: TGTGCCACCAGCAGAGGGGAGAGCGGGGCGAGCACAGATACGCAGTATTTT.

This chain joins TRBV2 and TRBJ2-7; 9 nucleotides align to TRBD2. Germline CDR1 and CDR2: SNHLY and FYNNEI. V trimming: 4 bases; J trimming: 4 bases; junction bases outside the gene matches: 11. The CDR3 sequence is 16 residues long. CDR3 DNA: TGTGCCAGCAGTGCGTCGCGGCTAGCGGGATGGTACGAGCAGTACTTC. It specifies CASSASRLAGWYEQYF.

This chain uses TRBV7-9 with TRBJ2-7; tentative D call: TRBD1 (6 bases). The length of the CDR3 is 13 residues. Germline V CDR1 and CDR2: SEHNR, FQNEAQ (reference sequence). The germline V and J ends were trimmed by 7 bases and 9 bases, with 19 bases remaining between them. In nucleotides, the CDR3 is TGTGCCAGCACGGGACACGACGCTGATGGGCAGTACTTC. Its protein is CASTGHDADGQYF.

The rearrangement joins TRBV5-1 to TRBJ2-7, with D possibly TRBD2 on 6 matching bases. Germline V gene lookup returns CDR1 SGHRS and CDR2 YFSETQ. This CDR3 comprises 14 residues. V was cut by 1 base and J by 1 base, with 9 bases left in between. The CDR3 loop is CASSLPGSSYEQYF. CDR3 DNA sequence: TGCGCCAGCAGCTTGCCCGGGAGTTCCTACGAGCAGTACTTC.

The V gene is TRBV28, the J gene TRBJ2-7; D not certain. CDR3 size: 13 residues. Trimming shortened V by 5 bases and J by 6 bases, and 14 bases separated the two germline ends. From germline, CDR1 is MDHEN and CDR2 SYDVKM. CDR3 nucleotides: TGTGCCAGCAGTAGTGTACAGTCTGTCGAGCAGTACTTC. Amino acids: CASSSVQSVEQYF.

The rearrangement uses TRBV10-3 and TRBJ2-3; maybe TRBD2 (5 bases). This CDR3 is 13 amino acids long. Between the trimmed V and J ends, which lost 7 bases and 4 bases, there was a span of 12 bases. CDR1 and CDR2 from the germline V gene are ENHRY and SYGVKD. This chain's CDR3 is CAITEGSADTQYF. The CDR3 DNA reads TGTGCCATCACGGAAGGGAGCGCAGATACGCAGTATTTT.

This chain joins TRBV2 and TRBJ1-5; possibly TRBD1 for D (5 bases). Trimming removed 3 bases from V and 5 bases from J, with 8 bases in between. CDR1 and CDR2 from the germline V gene are SNHLY and FYNNEI. CDR3 length: 13 amino acids. CDR3 DNA: TGTGCCAGCAGTGAGGAAGGGGATCAGCCCCAGCATTTT. Amino acids: CASSEEGDQPQHF.

This clone was counted only a few times. The chain links TRBV2 to TRBJ2-3; D possibly corresponds to TRBD2 (6 bases). V was pared by 6 bases and J by 1 base, with 11 bases between. The CDR3 runs 14 residues. CDR1 SNHLY and CDR2 FYNNEI come from the germline V gene. The CDR3 bases are TGTGCCAGCAGAACTAGCCGGGGCACAGATACGCAGTATTTT. Protein: CASRTSRGTDTQYF. The variable domain in full, with the rest retrieved from reference TRBV2 and TRBJ2-3, is EPEVTQTPSHQVTQMGQEVILRCVPISNHLYFYWYRQILGQKVEFLVSFYNNEISEKSEIFDDQFSVERPDGSNFTLKIRSTKLEDSAMYFCASRTSRGTDTQYFGPGTRLTVL.

Regarding this clone: The sample carries other DNA sequences with the same CDR3. The chain links TRBV2 to TRBJ2-7; weak D call: TRBD1 (6 bases). The CDR3 consists of 15 residues. The V gene's germline CDR1 is SNHLY and CDR2 FYNNEI. Trimming removed 6 bases at V and 0 bases at J, with 15 bases between. In DNA, the CDR3 is TGTGCCAGCAGCGCAGGGGTTGGCCTCTCCTACGAGCAGTACTTC. Amino acid sequence: CASSAGVGLSYEQYF.